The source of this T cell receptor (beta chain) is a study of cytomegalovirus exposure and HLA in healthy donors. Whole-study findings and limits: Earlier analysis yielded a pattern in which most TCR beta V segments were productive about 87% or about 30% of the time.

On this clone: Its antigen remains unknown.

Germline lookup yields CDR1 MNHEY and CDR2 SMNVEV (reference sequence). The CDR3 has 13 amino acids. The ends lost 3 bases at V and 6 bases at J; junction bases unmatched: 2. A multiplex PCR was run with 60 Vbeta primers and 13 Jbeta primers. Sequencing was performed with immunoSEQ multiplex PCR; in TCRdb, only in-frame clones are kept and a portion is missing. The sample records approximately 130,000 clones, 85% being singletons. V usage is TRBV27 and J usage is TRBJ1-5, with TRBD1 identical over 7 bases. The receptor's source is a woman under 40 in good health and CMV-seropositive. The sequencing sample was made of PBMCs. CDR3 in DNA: TGTGCCAGCAGTTTGGAGGGGGCTCAGCCCCAGCATTTT. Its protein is CASSLEGAQPQHF.